The clone carrying this T cell receptor beta chain was observed a handful of times. The sample comes from a study of blood T cells in healthy people across ages. Together with a sample-barcoded 5' primer, a J-beta primer mix was included in a second PCR lasting roughly 6 to 12 cycles. Using its own MiXCR run on the 5' RACE reads, TCRdb lists one record per CDR3 protein. The profile covers 550,000 to 600,000 distinct CDR3 sequences, with 40% to 55% appearing a single time and around 24% taken by the ten largest. The receptor was isolated from a man of 80 years or more in good health. The sequencing sample was made of blood.

CDR3 in amino acids: CASSLVSAGGRGGNTEAFF. As DNA, the CDR3 is TGTGCCAGCAGCTTAGTTTCCGCCGGGGGCAGGGGTGGGAACACTGAAGCTTTCTTT. The gene calls are TRBV7-2 and TRBJ1-1; possible D gene TRBD1, 6 bases. Germline-derived CDR1 and CDR2 are SGHTA and FQGNSA. The CDR3 has 19 amino acids. V lost 1 base to trimming and J lost 1 base, with 22 bases between them.